This TCR beta chain was identified in a study of shared clonotypes between healthy human individuals. This clone was seen just once. Method: immunoSEQ multiplex PCR; TCRdb's copy keeps in-frame clones and lacks some. The data show about 2 million clones, 95% seen once. The CDR3 contains 12 residues. Germline V gene data show CDR1 as GTSNPN and CDR2 as SVGIG (reference sequence). The V end lost 4 bases, the J end lost 0 bases, and 7 bases lay between the germline ends. The sample taken for sequencing was naive CD4+ T cells sorted from blood. Subset denoted: CD45RA+ positively selected. The source is a young man in good health. The chain couples TRBV30 to TRBJ2-7; D ambiguous. The CDR3 DNA follows: TGTGCCTGGAAGGGTGGCTCCTACGAGCAGTACTTC. Its protein is CAWKGGSYEQYF.